Sequencing of this TCR beta chain was carried out in a study of identifying expanded T cells in peripheral blood. Notes on the study in general: Across healthy donors, higher total template counts meant significantly greater two-week count variance.

This table comes from immunoSEQ multiplex PCR, and its TCRdb copy is limited to in-frame clones, with some not included. This sample has 130,000 or so clones; approximately 80% occur once, and the top ten carry approximately 3%. Collection occurred without any documented infections or immune events in donors. Trimming took 4 bases from V and 5 from J, leaving 4 bases between them. The CDR3 loop spans 11 amino acids. Germline V lookup: CDR1 SNHLY, CDR2 FYNNEI. Regarding this clone: The antigen is undetermined.

The TCR originated in a person aged 18 to 70 in good health. The source material was blood. V is TRBV2 and J is TRBJ2-3, with D unresolved. The CDR3 nucleotides are TGTGCCAGCAGTGGCATAGATACGCAGTATTTT. It specifies CASSGIDTQYF.